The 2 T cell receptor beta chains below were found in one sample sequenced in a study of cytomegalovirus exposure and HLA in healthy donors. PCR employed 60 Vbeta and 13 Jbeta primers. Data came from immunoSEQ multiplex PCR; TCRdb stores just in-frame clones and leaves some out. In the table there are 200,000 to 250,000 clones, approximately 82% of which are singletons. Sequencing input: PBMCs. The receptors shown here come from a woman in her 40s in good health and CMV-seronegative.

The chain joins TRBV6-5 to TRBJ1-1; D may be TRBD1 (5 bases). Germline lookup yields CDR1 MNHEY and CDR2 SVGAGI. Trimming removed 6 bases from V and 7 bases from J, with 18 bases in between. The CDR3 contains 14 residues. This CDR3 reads CASSPTWGGDEAFF. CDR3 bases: TGTGCCAGCAGCCCAACATGGGGGGGAGATGAAGCTTTCTTT.

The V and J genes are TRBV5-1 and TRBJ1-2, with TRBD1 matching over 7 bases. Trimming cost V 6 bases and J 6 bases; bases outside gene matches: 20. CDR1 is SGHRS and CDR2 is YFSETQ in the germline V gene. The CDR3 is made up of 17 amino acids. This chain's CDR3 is CASMHGLIQGSEDGYTF. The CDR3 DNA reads TGCGCCAGCATGCATGGCCTGATACAGGGGTCAGAAGATGGCTACACCTTC.